What follows are 32 T cell receptor beta chains derived from one specimen sequenced in a study of spatial heterogeneity in lung cancer. TCRdb re-analysed the 5' RACE reads in MiXCR, keeping a single row per CDR3 protein. The table has 40,000 to 45,000 distinct CDR3 sequences, approximately 15% seen once. Time point denoted: sample taken at primary tumor resection. No cell sorting; template was whole RNA from tumor, lung tissue or PBMC. Sequencing used PBMCs, obtained at surgery. These receptors originate from a male donor with early-stage non-small cell lung cancer.

In this sample, this clonotype turned up a few times. The V call is TRBV20-1, the J call TRBJ1-2; D unclear. V dropped 2 bases and J dropped 0 bases, with 16 bases sitting between them. The CDR3 loop spans 16 amino acids. The germline V gene has CDR1 DFQATT and CDR2 SNEGSKA (reference sequence). This CDR3 is CSARLAGTYSNYGYTF. The CDR3 bases are TGCAGTGCTAGATTGGCAGGAACATATTCTAACTATGGCTACACCTTC.

The CDR3 nucleotides read TGCAGCGGCGCCCATATGGGCCAGGGCAAAAACTATGGCTACACCTTC. This gives the protein CSGAHMGQGKNYGYTF. The chain is built from TRBV29-1 and TRBJ1-2; TRBD1 might be the D (5 bases). The ends were cut back, 7 bases at V and 2 bases at J, with 23 bases in the middle. This CDR3 comprises 16 residues. Germline values: CDR1 SQVTM, CDR2 ANQGSEA.

This clonotype was counted at least ten times. DNA for the CDR3: TGCGCCAGCAGCTTGGAGGGTAGCGGGAGTCTACGTGAGCAGTTCTTC. Translation: CASSLEGSGSLREQFF. This chain links TRBV5-1 with TRBJ2-1, with 9 bases identical to TRBD2. J gave up 9 bases and V 0 bases, and 10 bases lay outside the gene matches. CDR3 length: 16 residues. The germline CDR1 and CDR2 sequences are SGHRS and YFSETQ.

The CDR3 protein is CSARDFHRGLSYEQYF. The CDR3, as DNA: TGCAGTGCTAGAGATTTTCACAGGGGCCTCTCCTACGAGCAGTACTTC. The chain recombines TRBV20-1 with TRBJ2-7, with 7 bases identical to TRBD1. Germline CDR1 reads DFQATT; CDR2 reads SNEGSKA (reference sequence). CDR3 length: 16 amino acids. V was clipped by 0 bases and J by 0 bases; unmatched bases: 8.

The chain joins TRBV4-2 to TRBJ2-5; tentative D call: TRBD2 (7 bases). The CDR3 runs to 16 residues. CDR1 LGHNA and CDR2 YNFKEQ come from the germline V gene. Between the trimmed V and J ends, which lost 2 bases and 4 bases, there was a span of 17 bases. CDR3 nucleotides: TGTGCCAGCAGCCAAAATACCGGGGGGCTGGGAGAGACCCAGTACTTC. This sequence encodes CASSQNTGGLGETQYF.

The rearrangement uses TRBV4-1 and TRBJ2-7, with 8 bases lining up with TRBD1. J lost 1 base, V lost 3 bases, and 8 bases had no gene match. Germline V gives CDR1 MGHRA, CDR2 YSYEKL. This CDR3 has 16 residues. The CDR3 DNA reads as TGCGCCAGCAGCCATCGGACAGGGTATGAATCCTACGAGCAGTACTTC. This translates into CASSHRTGYESYEQYF.

This clonotype was counted many times. The chain is built from TRBV5-1 and TRBJ2-3; D is undetermined. This CDR3 comprises 14 residues. The germline V and J ends were trimmed by 1 base and 2 bases, with 8 bases remaining between them. Germline values: CDR1 SGHRS, CDR2 YFSETQ. The chain's CDR3 is CASSLWTYTDTQYF. The DNA of the CDR3 is TGCGCCAGCAGCTTGTGGACCTACACAGATACGCAGTATTTT.

This clonotype has ten or more counts. The chain combines TRBV10-3 with TRBJ1-4; D is unresolved. V lost 3 bases, J lost 0 bases, and 11 bases lay in between. Germline CDR1 is ENHRY and CDR2 is SYGVKD. There are 16 residues in the CDR3. The chain's CDR3 is CAISDADGTTNEKLFF. The CDR3 DNA sequence: TGTGCCATCAGTGACGCTGACGGTACAACTAATGAAAAACTGTTTTTT.

This clonotype showed up many times. This chain links TRBV3-1 with TRBJ2-2; 10 nucleotides align to TRBD2. Germline V lookup: CDR1 LGHDT, CDR2 YNNKEL (reference sequence). Unmatched junction bases numbered 20, after V lost 2 bases and J lost 8 bases. This CDR3 is built from 20 residues. Here the CDR3 DNA reads TGTGCCAGCAGCCAACGGACGGGACTAGCGTCAATCGGTCCTCAGGGGGAGCTGTTTTTT. Translated, it gives CASSQRTGLASIGPQGELFF.

The chain recombines TRBV9 with TRBJ2-3, with unresolved D. Germline V lookup: CDR1 SGDLS, CDR2 YYNGEE. Between the trimmed V and J ends, which lost 6 bases and 4 bases, there was a span of 6 bases. This CDR3 is built from 11 residues. CDR3 sequence (DNA): TGTGCCAGCATCCGGCCAGATACGCAGTATTTT. Translating it yields CASIRPDTQYF.

This clonotype was counted ten times or more. The gene calls are TRBV18 and TRBJ1-6, with 7 nucleotides matching TRBD1. This CDR3 has 15 residues. Germline trimming cut 3 bases from V and 7 bases from J; bases unmatched to any gene: 6. Germline assignment: CDR1 KGHSH and CDR2 LQKENI. In nucleotides, the CDR3 is TGTGCCAGCTCACCCGAGACAGGGTTGAATTCACCCCTCCACTTT. Encoded protein: CASSPETGLNSPLHF. The full variable domain, its missing parts supplied by reference TRBV18 and TRBJ1-6, is NAGVMQNPRHLVRRRGQEARLRCSPMKGHSHVYWYRQLPEEGLKFMVYLQKENIIDESGMPKERFSAEFPKEGPSILRIQQVVRGDSAAYFCASSPETGLNSPLHFGNGTRLTVT.

In nucleotides, the CDR3 is TGCGCCAGCAGCTTGGGAGATGGGACAGGGTCATCAGGTCAGCCCCAGCATTTT. Residues: CASSLGDGTGSSGQPQHF. This rearrangement joins TRBV5-1 to TRBJ1-5; 9 bases are shared with TRBD1. The germline gives CDR1 SGHRS, CDR2 YFSETQ. This CDR3 spans 18 amino acids. With 0 bases clipped from V and 6 bases from J, the junction kept 13 bases outside the gene matches.

This clonotype was counted only a few times. The chain combines TRBV12-3 or TRBV12-4 with TRBJ1-2; D remains unclear. Between the trimmed V and J ends, which lost 5 bases and 6 bases, there was a span of 10 bases. The CDR3 loop spans 12 amino acids. CDR3 sequence reads: CASSPFGDGYTF. The CDR3 DNA sequence: TGTGCCAGCAGTCCCTTTGGCGATGGCTACACCTTC.

This clonotype was seen a few times. The chain recombines TRBV28 with TRBJ2-7, with TRBD2 matching 8 bases. CDR1 MDHEN and CDR2 SYDVKM come from the germline V gene. The CDR3 contains 15 residues. V dropped 7 bases and J dropped 0; count of bases not matched to a gene: 8. The CDR3 DNA reads TGTGCCAGCACCCCGGGACTAGGAACCTCCTACGAGCAGTACTTC. It specifies CASTPGLGTSYEQYF.

This clonotype was seen ten or more times. CDR3 sequence: CSVGQGLYNEQFF. CDR3 nucleotides: TGCAGCGTTGGACAGGGGCTTTACAATGAGCAGTTCTTC. This chain links TRBV29-1 with TRBJ2-1, with 8 bases matching TRBD1. The junction had 3 bases not matched to a gene; V was cut back by 4 bases and J by 4 bases. The CDR3 covers 13 residues. Germline V lookup: CDR1 SQVTM, CDR2 ANQGSEA.

This clonotype appeared many times. One end of the junction varies from germline; a read error may be responsible. The chain carries TRBV11-3 and TRBJ2-3, with 9 nucleotides matching TRBD2. Germline CDR1 is SGHNT and CDR2 is YENEEA. This CDR3 contains 15 residues. In DNA form, the CDR3 reads TGTGCCAGCAGCTCCGCCGGGACTAGCAGAGATACGCAGTATTTT. It translates to CASSSAGTSRDTQYF.

This clonotype came up a few times. The chain is built from TRBV4-1 and TRBJ1-1; the D is unclear. CDR1 and CDR2 (germline): MGHRA, YSYEKL. CDR3 size: 16 residues. Deletions cut 1 base from V and 3 bases from J, with 15 bases between. The DNA for the CDR3 is TGCGCCAGCAGCCAAGGGCTTTTAATCGATGACACTGAAGCTTTCTTT. This gives the protein CASSQGLLIDDTEAFF.

This clonotype was observed a handful of times. The chain employs TRBV5-6 and TRBJ2-7, with D tentatively TRBD1 (6 bases). The CDR3 runs to 17 residues. The germline V gene encodes CDR1 SGHDT and CDR2 YYEEEE. V lost 1 base, J lost 3 bases, and 20 bases lay in between. The chain's CDR3 is CASSLPLLTGSLYEQYF. CDR3 coding DNA: TGTGCCAGCAGCTTGCCCCTCCTAACAGGGTCCCTCTACGAGCAGTACTTC.

This chain links TRBV7-2 with TRBJ2-3, with 11 bases lining up with TRBD2. The CDR3 has 15 residues. Germline V CDR1 and CDR2: SGHTA, FQGNSA. With V trimmed by 2 bases and J by 5 bases, 3 bases remained unmatched. CDR3 DNA sequence: TGTGCCAGCAGCTTATTGGGGACTAGCGGAGATACGCAGTATTTT. This sequence encodes CASSLLGTSGDTQYF. Using reference TRBV7-2 and TRBJ2-3 for the parts outside the CDR3, the full variable domain is GAGVSQSPSNKVTEKGKDVELRCDPISGHTALYWYRQSLGQGLEFLIYFQGNSAPDKSGLPSDRFSAERTGGSVSTLTIQRTQQEDSAVYLCASSLLGTSGDTQYFGPGTRLTVL.

The rearrangement joins TRBV7-2 to TRBJ2-5; D possibly corresponds to TRBD2 (5 bases). This CDR3 region has 13 residues. Between the trimmed V and J ends, which lost 3 bases and 1 base, there was a span of 6 bases. Germline V CDR1 and CDR2: SGHTA, FQGNSA. The CDR3 DNA sequence: TGTGCCAGCAGCTTCGGACTCCAAGAGACCCAGTACTTC. The encoded protein is CASSFGLQETQYF.

This clonotype was picked up a small number of times. This chain uses TRBV7-2 with TRBJ1-2; tentative D call: TRBD1 (6 bases). The germline V gene has CDR1 SGHTA and CDR2 FQGNSA. Trimming took off 1 base at V and 11 bases at J, with 11 bases between the two ends. The length of the CDR3 is 12 residues. The CDR3, as DNA: TGTGCCAGCAGCTTAGTGGACAGCGTATACACCTTC. It translates to CASSLVDSVYTF.

This clonotype was counted a few times. J is TRBJ1-1 and V is TRBV20-1; TRBD1 aligns across 10 bases. V trimming: 4 bases; J trimming: 7 bases; junction bases outside the gene matches: 6. Germline lookup yields CDR1 DFQATT and CDR2 SNEGSKA (reference sequence). This CDR3 has 13 amino acids. This CDR3 is CSATTGTGDEAFF. The CDR3 bases are TGCAGTGCTACTACCGGGACAGGGGATGAAGCTTTCTTT.

This clonotype was recorded many times. The genes are TRBV2 and TRBJ2-7; D might be TRBD1 (6 bases). V shed 6 bases and J shed 0 bases, with 15 bases lying between them. CDR1 is SNHLY, CDR2 FYNNEI, per germline. This CDR3 has 15 amino acids. The CDR3 is CASRENRDNSYEQYF. The DNA of the CDR3 is TGTGCCAGCAGAGAGAACCGGGACAACTCCTACGAGCAGTACTTC.

The chain links TRBV19 to TRBJ2-1; 8 bases fit TRBD1. Germline-derived CDR1 and CDR2 are LNHDA and SQIVND (reference sequence). V lost 6 bases to trimming and J lost 0 bases; unmatched junction nucleotides: 4. CDR3 length: 15 amino acids. CDR3 sequence (DNA): TGTGCCAGTAGCCCAACAGGGGGCTCCTACAATGAGCAGTTCTTC. It translates to CASSPTGGSYNEQFF.

This chain uses TRBV7-9 with TRBJ1-4; no firm D call. Trimming cost V 5 bases and J 6 bases, with 13 bases left between them. Germline V gene sequence: CDR1 SEHNR, CDR2 FQNEAQ (reference sequence). The CDR3 has 14 amino acids. This chain's CDR3 is CASSMTRVDEKLFF. For the CDR3, the DNA is TGTGCCAGCAGCATGACAAGGGTGGATGAAAAACTGTTTTTT. The full variable domain, its missing parts supplied by reference TRBV7-9 and TRBJ1-4, is DTGVSQNPRHKITKRGQNVTFRCDPISEHNRLYWYRQTLGQGPEFLTYFQNEAQLEKSRLLSDRFSAERPKGSFSTLEIQRTEQGDSAMYLCASSMTRVDEKLFFGSGTQLSVL.

This clonotype was found many times. This rearrangement joins TRBV6-2 or TRBV6-3 to TRBJ2-1; 12 nucleotides agree with TRBD1. CDR3 length: 15 amino acids. Per the germline V gene, CDR1 is MNHEY and CDR2 is SVGEGT. V gave up 2 bases and J gave up 8 bases; unmatched junction bases: 4. CDR3 sequence: CASSYVGQGAYEQFF. In DNA form, the CDR3 reads TGTGCCAGCAGTTACGTGGGACAGGGGGCGTATGAGCAGTTCTTC.

This clonotype was detected only a few times. The chain couples TRBV4-2 to TRBJ1-3; 9 nucleotides agree with TRBD1. The ends lost 4 bases at V and 4 bases at J; junction bases unmatched: 5. Germline values: CDR1 LGHNA, CDR2 YNFKEQ. The CDR3 extends over 15 amino acids. The CDR3 here is CASSPYGTGGNTIYF. CDR3 in DNA: TGTGCCAGCAGCCCTTACGGGACAGGGGGAAACACCATATATTTT.

This clonotype was observed a few times. The chain employs TRBV2 and TRBJ2-2; 11 positions match TRBD2. Germline V gene data show CDR1 as SNHLY and CDR2 as FYNNEI. The CDR3 spans 15 residues. V lost 5 bases and J lost 5; bases outside the gene matches: 4. The CDR3 nucleotides are TGTGCCAGCAGTACCCTAGCGGGGGGTACCGGGGAGCTGTTTTTT. This gives the protein CASSTLAGGTGELFF. Full variable domain (missing parts from reference TRBV2 and TRBJ2-2): EPEVTQTPSHQVTQMGQEVILRCVPISNHLYFYWYRQILGQKVEFLVSFYNNEISEKSEIFDDQFSVERPDGSNFTLKIRSTKLEDSAMYFCASSTLAGGTGELFFGEGSRLTVL.

This clonotype was picked up a small number of times. DNA of the CDR3: TGTGCCAGCACGGATCGGGTTAACGAGCAGTACTTC. This codes for CASTDRVNEQYF. J is TRBJ2-7 and V is TRBV6-2 or TRBV6-3; no firm D call. CDR3 length equals 12 residues. Germline V lookup: CDR1 MNHEY, CDR2 SVGEGT. V lost 7 bases and J lost 5, with 12 bases in between.

The chain carries TRBV7-8 and TRBJ2-5; D is undetermined. V lost 2 bases and J lost 2, with 6 bases in between. CDR1 is SGHVS, CDR2 FQNEAQ, per germline. The CDR3 loop spans 13 amino acids. The CDR3 sequence: CASSLRWQETQYF. Written as DNA, the CDR3 is TGTGCCAGCAGCTTAAGATGGCAAGAGACCCAGTACTTC. The whole variable domain, filled in from reference TRBV7-8 and TRBJ2-5, reads GAGVSQSPRYKVAKRGQDVALRCDPISGHVSLFWYQQALGQGPEFLTYFQNEAQLDKSGLPSDRFFAERPEGSVSTLKIQRTQQEDSAVYLCASSLRWQETQYFGPGTRLLVL.

This clonotype was detected a few times. The chain recombines TRBV12-3 or TRBV12-4 with TRBJ2-3, with 7 bases that match TRBD2. Trimming at V came to 6 bases and at J to 1 base, leaving 10 bases not matched to a gene. The CDR3 has 16 amino acids. Written as DNA, the CDR3 is TGTGCCAGCAGCGATCCACGAGGGAGGGGCACAGATACGCAGTATTTT. This gives the protein CASSDPRGRGTDTQYF.

This clonotype was seen more than once but under ten times. This rearrangement joins TRBV29-1 to TRBJ2-1; the match to TRBD1 covers 12 bases. Looked up from germline, CDR1 is SQVTM and CDR2 is ANQGSEA. This CDR3 is built from 13 residues. The J segment lost 5 bases and the V segment lost 8 bases, leaving 4 bases of the junction unmatched. The CDR3 DNA follows: TGCAGCTGGGACAGGGGGCTGAACAATGAGCAGTTCTTC. This gives the protein CSWDRGLNNEQFF.